This record concerns one T cell receptor (beta chain) sequence. The V end was cut by 1 base, the J end by 4 bases, with 13 bases between. CDR1 LGHNA and CDR2 YNFKEQ come from the germline V gene. The CDR3 has 16 residues. This sample was taken from a study of blood T cell repertoires in COVID-19. About the research overall: Sites across the United States, Italy and Spain contributed samples from acute and convalescent COVID-19.

Assay used: immunoSEQ multiplex PCR; TCRdb lists only in-frame clones, some missing. The data show 65,000 to 95,000 clones, around 81% seen once. The clonotype was recovered from an elderly man with active or convalescent COVID-19. Input material: peripheral blood. J is TRBJ1-4 and V is TRBV4-2, with D perhaps TRBD1 (5 bases). The CDR3 DNA is TGTGCCAGCAGCCAAGGGAGCACAGGTGTTAATGAAAAACTGTTTTTT. It is translated as CASSQGSTGVNEKLFF.